The sequence of this T cell receptor (beta chain) was determined in a study of ipilimumab plus nivolumab after autologous stem cell transplantation. Repertoires were generated with immunoSEQ multiplex PCR, while TCRdb's copy carries only in-frame clones and drops some. Counted here are around 3,200 clones, 84% occurring once; the ten biggest clones make up 9.5% to 13%. The ends were cut back, 6 bases at V and 2 bases at J, with 17 bases in the middle. Germline-derived CDR1 and CDR2 are LNHDA and SQIVND (reference sequence). This CDR3 contains 16 residues. The sample consisted of PBMCs, taken in a trial of ipilimumab plus nivolumab as post-transplant consolidation. The chain carries TRBV19 and TRBJ2-1; D may match TRBD1 or TRBD2 (6 bases each). This clonotype originated in a male donor with multiple myeloma. The CDR3 is CASSIGGGLAYNEQFF. The CDR3 DNA is TGTGCCAGTAGCATCGGTGGGGGGCTCGCCTACAATGAGCAGTTCTTC.